This is a list of T cell receptor beta chains from one sample in a study of shared clonotypes between healthy human individuals. Some clones are missing from TCRdb's copy, which holds only in-frame ones; the method was immunoSEQ multiplex PCR. The sample carries hundreds of thousands of clones, 72% recorded once. Sequences were obtained from memory CD4+ T cells sorted from blood. These receptors originate from a woman aged 25 to 39 in good health. Each CDR3 is given with its conserved first and last residue.

v_gene: TRBV18
j_gene: TRBJ2-3
CDR3aa: CASSPTGWAGPTDTQYF

v_gene: TRBV7-9
j_gene: TRBJ2-3
CDR3aa: CASSLAVSGGDTQYF

v_gene: TRBV6-1
j_gene: TRBJ1-2
CDR3aa: CASRAGTGNYGYTF

v_gene: TRBV18
j_gene: TRBJ2-7
CDR3aa: CASSLEKSSYEQYF

v_gene: TRBV25-1
j_gene: TRBJ2-3
CDR3aa: CASSPHQLPDSSTDTQYF

v_gene: TRBV6-4
j_gene: TRBJ1-1
CDR3aa: CASSDSTGGNTEAFF

v_gene: TRBV6-1
j_gene: TRBJ2-3
CDR3aa: CASSARWDGDTQYF

v_gene: TRBV19
j_gene: TRBJ2-1
CDR3aa: CASKLAGGSNEQFF

v_gene: TRBV6-6
j_gene: TRBJ2-3
CDR3aa: CASSSPTDTQYF

v_gene: TRBV4-1
j_gene: TRBJ2-1
CDR3aa: CASSQDWVAGSSYNEQFF

v_gene: TRBV28
j_gene: TRBJ2-7
CDR3aa: CASSLLSGRRTYEQYF

v_gene: TRBV28
j_gene: TRBJ1-2
CDR3aa: CASSLNNRGSSF

v_gene: TRBV28
j_gene: TRBJ1-3
CDR3aa: CASSSPGGKGNTIYF

v_gene: TRBV14
j_gene: TRBJ2-7
CDR3aa: CASSPQTGSSYEQYF

v_gene: TRBV5-1
j_gene: TRBJ2-5
CDR3aa: CASSLDRGRETQYF

v_gene: TRBV28
j_gene: TRBJ2-7
CDR3aa: CVSRASGALPEQYF

v_gene: TRBV12-5
j_gene: TRBJ2-5
CDR3aa: CASGLGLAGSLETQYF

v_gene: TRBV5-1
j_gene: TRBJ2-3
CDR3aa: CASSYWEKADTQYF

v_gene: TRBV13
j_gene: TRBJ2-2
CDR3aa: CASSYGRGRHRAGELFF